The 21 T cell receptor beta chains in this list originate from one sample, sequenced in a study of multiple sclerosis patients with progressive multifocal leukoencephalopathy. Time point meaning: before natalizumab initiation. The repertoire was sequenced with immunoSEQ multiplex PCR; TCRdb's copy has only in-frame clones and lacks some. The data show around 32,000 clones, 80% to 95% seen once. The sequencing sample was made of PBMCs. These receptors came from a man between 25 and 39 years old with multiple sclerosis.

V and J are TRBV19 and TRBJ1-4; perhaps TRBD1 as D (5 bases). The CDR3 contains 14 residues. Germline lookup yields CDR1 LNHDA and CDR2 SQIVND (reference sequence). V lost 2 bases and J 8 bases, leaving 12 bases between the germline ends. The CDR3 region has the DNA TGTGCCAGTAGTATACGGGGGAGAGGAGAAAAACTGTTTTTT. Residues: CASSIRGRGEKLFF.

The V call is TRBV7-7, the J call TRBJ2-3; 13 bases line up with TRBD2. This CDR3 comprises 15 residues. Trimming took 1 base from V and 6 from J; bases not matched to a gene: 1. CDR1 SSHAT and CDR2 FNYEAQ come from the germline V gene (reference sequence). CDR3 loop: CASSLGTSGSDTQYF. Written as DNA, the CDR3 is TGTGCCAGCAGCTTAGGGACTAGCGGGAGTGATACGCAGTATTTT. The whole variable domain, remainder taken from reference TRBV7-7 and TRBJ2-3, is GAGVSQSPRYKVTKRGQDVTLRCDPISSHATLYWYQQALGQGPEFLTYFNYEAQPDKSGLPSDRFSAERPEGSISTLTIQRTEQRDSAMYRCASSLGTSGSDTQYFGPGTRLTVL.

This clone was seen a single time. J is TRBJ2-2 and V is TRBV25-1; no firm D call. There are 14 residues in the CDR3. In germline, CDR1 is MGHDK, CDR2 SYGVNS. V was pared by 6 bases and J by 5 bases, with 13 bases between. The CDR3 loop reads CASRGTRPTGELFF. CDR3 sequence (DNA): TGTGCCAGCAGAGGTACACGACCAACCGGGGAGCTGTTTTTT.

The gene calls are TRBV4-2 and TRBJ2-7; 7 bases are a match to TRBD1. The CDR3 extends over 14 amino acids. CDR1 is LGHNA, CDR2 YNFKEQ, per germline. The trim removed 1 base at V and 3 bases at J, leaving 3 bases unmatched. CDR3: CASSQGQGDYEQYF. The CDR3 DNA sequence: TGTGCCAGCAGCCAAGGACAGGGCGACTACGAGCAGTACTTC.

The chain has TRBV4-3 and TRBJ2-3; 9 nucleotides line up with TRBD2. V dropped 3 bases and J dropped 4; count of bases not matched to a gene: 8. In germline, CDR1 is LGHNA, CDR2 YSLEER. This CDR3 region has 16 residues. The CDR3 nucleotides read TGCGCCAGCAGCCATTCAGCGGGAGGAGGAGCAGATACGCAGTATTTT. Translated: CASSHSAGGGADTQYF.

The V call is TRBV6-5, the J call TRBJ2-2; D remains ambiguous. V was shortened by 0 bases and J by 1 base, with 3 bases between the two germline ends. This CDR3 region has 14 residues. CDR1 and CDR2 (germline): MNHEY, SVGAGI. The CDR3 reads CASSYSWNTGELFF. The CDR3 bases are TGTGCCAGCAGTTACTCGTGGAACACCGGGGAGCTGTTTTTT.

The chain is built from TRBV5-6 and TRBJ2-1; 8 bases agree with TRBD2. The trim removed 5 bases at V and 8 bases at J, leaving 9 bases unmatched. The CDR3 extends over 14 amino acids. Germline CDR1 reads SGHDT; CDR2 reads YYEEEE. CDR3 DNA: TGTGCCAGCAGTTGGGGACTAGGTTCATATGAGCAGTTCTTC. It specifies CASSWGLGSYEQFF.

The chain joins TRBV9 to TRBJ2-1; TRBD2 is a possible D gene (6 bases). The CDR3 runs 14 residues. Germline-derived CDR1 and CDR2 are SGDLS and YYNGEE. Trimming removed 0 bases at V and 3 bases at J, with 7 bases between. The CDR3 region is CASSVATSYNEQFF. DNA of the CDR3: TGTGCCAGCAGCGTAGCGACTAGCTACAATGAGCAGTTCTTC.

This rearrangement joins TRBV9 to TRBJ2-5; D gene unclear. This CDR3 is 15 amino acids long. The V gene lost 0 bases and the J gene lost 7 bases, with 16 bases spanning the gap. In germline, CDR1 is SGDLS, CDR2 YYNGEE. The chain's CDR3 is CASSVVDSPAWTQYF. In nucleotides, the CDR3 is TGTGCCAGCAGCGTAGTGGATAGCCCGGCGTGGACCCAGTACTTC.

The rearrangement links TRBV6-1 to TRBJ1-2; tentative D call: TRBD1 (6 bases). Looked up from germline, CDR1 is MNHNS and CDR2 is SASEGT. This CDR3 has 11 amino acids. Deletions cut 4 bases from V and 14 bases from J, with 14 bases between. The DNA for the CDR3 is TGTGCCAGCAGTGGACAGGCGGCTGGGACCTTC. Amino acid sequence: CASSGQAAGTF.

This rearrangement joins TRBV6-5 to TRBJ1-1, with D unresolved. The V end lost 4 bases, the J end lost 0 bases, and 12 bases lay between the germline ends. The CDR3 is 15 residues long. Germline V CDR1 and CDR2: MNHEY, SVGAGI. The CDR3 is CASSSTLRLNTEAFF. The DNA of the CDR3 is TGTGCCAGCAGTTCCACACTCAGGTTGAACACTGAAGCTTTCTTT.

The V call is TRBV6-5, the J call TRBJ2-3, with 8 nucleotides matching TRBD1. The germline gives CDR1 MNHEY, CDR2 SVGAGI. The length of the CDR3 is 15 residues. V shed 5 bases, J shed 2 bases, and the junction held 6 bases outside the gene matches. The CDR3 DNA follows: TGTGCCAGCAGTCCAGGGGGCCCCGTCACAGATACGCAGTATTTT. Amino acid sequence: CASSPGGPVTDTQYF.

The chain carries TRBV7-6 and TRBJ1-2; tentative D call: TRBD1 (6 bases). The CDR3 is 13 amino acids. In germline, CDR1 is SGHVS, CDR2 FNYEAQ. V was shortened by 10 bases and J by 4 bases, with 16 bases between the two germline ends. The CDR3 reads CAIQRGYGYGYTF. DNA for the CDR3: TGTGCCATCCAAAGGGGGTACGGCTATGGCTACACCTTC.

The CDR3, as DNA: TGTGCCAGCTCACCTTCCACAGGGATACGTGAGCAGTTCTTC. Protein sequence: CASSPSTGIREQFF. The gene calls are TRBV18 and TRBJ2-1, with a weak D call TRBD1 (6 bases). The CDR3 loop spans 14 amino acids. The V end was cut by 3 bases, the J end by 9 bases, with 15 bases between. CDR1 and CDR2 from the germline V gene are KGHSH and LQKENI.

This chain joins TRBV2 and TRBJ2-3, with TRBD2 identical over 13 bases. Per germline, CDR1 SNHLY and CDR2 FYNNEI. The CDR3 is made up of 16 amino acids. V lost 5 bases, J lost 6 bases, and 8 bases stayed unmatched. CDR3: CASSTPGLAGMDTQYF. DNA of the CDR3: TGTGCCAGCAGTACACCGGGACTAGCGGGAATGGATACGCAGTATTTT.

This chain links TRBV5-1 with TRBJ1-2; D is ambiguous. Trimming took 4 bases from V and 4 from J, leaving 17 bases between them. CDR1 and CDR2 (germline): SGHRS, YFSETQ. This CDR3 is 15 amino acids long. The DNA for the CDR3 is TGCGCCAGCAGCCTCTCCCCTCAGGAGGTCTATGGCTACACCTTC. Protein sequence: CASSLSPQEVYGYTF.

CDR3 coding DNA: TGTGCCAGCTCACCGCCCACAACGAACACCGGGGAGCTGTTTTTT. Its translation: CASSPPTTNTGELFF. V and J are TRBV18 and TRBJ2-2; D ambiguous. Germline values: CDR1 KGHSH, CDR2 LQKENI. There are 15 residues in the CDR3. V lost 3 bases and J lost 0, with 8 bases in between.

The J gene is TRBJ1-3, the V gene TRBV7-9, with TRBD1 as a possible D gene (5 bases). The V and J ends lost 2 bases and 0 bases respectively, with 11 bases between them. The CDR3 totals 16 residues. CDR1 is SEHNR, CDR2 FQNEAQ, per germline (reference sequence). The CDR3 reads CASSLRAGFSGNTIYF. The CDR3 DNA reads TGTGCCAGCAGCTTACGGGCAGGGTTCTCTGGAAACACCATATATTTT.

The rearrangement uses TRBV6-1 and TRBJ1-1; weak D call: TRBD1 (5 bases). The CDR3 consists of 15 residues. V shed 3 bases and J shed 0 bases, with 11 bases lying between them. From germline, CDR1 is MNHNS and CDR2 SASEGT. The CDR3 sequence is CASSEWDGLNTEAFF. Written as DNA, the CDR3 is TGTGCCAGCAGTGAGTGGGACGGTTTGAACACTGAAGCTTTCTTT.

This clone was counted a single time. The V gene is TRBV5-1, the J gene TRBJ2-3; 8 bases map to TRBD1. V shed 6 bases, J shed 2 bases, and the junction held 11 bases outside the gene matches. The CDR3 has 16 amino acids. Germline V gene data show CDR1 as SGHRS and CDR2 as YFSETQ. For the CDR3, the DNA is TGCGCCAGCAAAGGGCCCCGACAGGGGAACACAGATACGCAGTATTTT. Translated: CASKGPRQGNTDTQYF.

The chain has TRBV7-2 and TRBJ2-1, with 7 bases lining up with TRBD2. The V gene end was trimmed by 1 base and the J gene end by 4 bases; junction bases not matched to a gene: 7. CDR3 size: 16 residues. Germline CDR1 and CDR2: SGHTA and FQGNSA. The CDR3 loop reads CASSLEPREPYNEQFF. The CDR3 nucleotides read TGTGCCAGCAGCTTAGAACCGCGGGAGCCATACAATGAGCAGTTCTTC.